This T cell receptor (beta chain) was obtained from a study of T cell repertoires in cytomegalovirus infection. Findings and limits, study-wide: Clonotype analysis showed dominance of the ex vivo response by HLA-C-restricted CMV-specific TCR beta clonotypes.

TCRdb redid the calling of the reads with MiXCR, one entry per CDR3 protein. The sample has 750,000 to 950,000 distinct CDR3 sequences, roughly 28% seen once. In this sample, this clonotype turned up many times. The antigen remains unidentified. Germline CDR1 is SGHTA and CDR2 is FQGNSA. Trimming took 5 bases from V and 2 from J; bases not matched to a gene: 8. The CDR3 contains 15 residues. The chain uses TRBV7-2 and TRBJ1-2; 7 nucleotides agree with TRBD1. The source of this sequence is a human donor in good health (CMV status not recorded). Some clones in this sample may be carry-over from other donors' samples. Material: cultured CD8+ T cells from PBMCs, obtained from culture after CMV antigen stimulation. This CDR3 is CASSRPDRANYGYTF. For the CDR3, the DNA is TGTGCCAGCAGCCGACCTGACAGGGCCAACTATGGCTACACCTTC.